Given below is one T cell receptor beta chain in context. The germline V gene has CDR1 MNHEY and CDR2 SVGEGT. Trimming cost V 6 bases and J 4 bases; bases outside gene matches: 5. This CDR3 has 13 amino acids. The table came from immunoSEQ multiplex PCR; TCRdb's copy has only in-frame clones and leaves some out. Here the sample spans around 82,000 clones, approximately 89% being singletons. The data derive from a study of blood T cell repertoires in COVID-19. V is TRBV6-2 or TRBV6-3 and J is TRBJ2-7; 8 positions agree with TRBD2. The TCR was taken from a man between 70 and 80 years old with active or convalescent COVID-19. Sequencing was performed on peripheral blood. CDR3 residues: CASSTGGGYEQYF. CDR3 nucleotides: TGTGCCAGCAGCACCGGGGGGGGTTACGAGCAGTACTTC.